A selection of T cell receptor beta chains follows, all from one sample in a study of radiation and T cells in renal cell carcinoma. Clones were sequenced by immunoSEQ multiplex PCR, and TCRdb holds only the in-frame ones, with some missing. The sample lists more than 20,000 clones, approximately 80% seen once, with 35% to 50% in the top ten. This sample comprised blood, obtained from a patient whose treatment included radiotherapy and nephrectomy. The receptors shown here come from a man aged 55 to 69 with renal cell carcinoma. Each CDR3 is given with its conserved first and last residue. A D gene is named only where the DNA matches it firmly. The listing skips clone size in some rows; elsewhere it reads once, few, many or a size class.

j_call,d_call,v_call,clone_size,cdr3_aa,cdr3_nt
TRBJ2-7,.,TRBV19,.,CASSKAVQPYEQYF,TGTGCCAGTAGTAAAGCGGTCCAGCCCTACGAGCAGTACTTC
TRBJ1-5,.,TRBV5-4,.,CASSSPGQPQHF,TGTGCCAGCAGCTCCCCAGGGCAGCCCCAGCATTTT
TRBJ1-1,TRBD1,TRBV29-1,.,CSVKGGTGNTEAFF,TGCAGCGTTAAAGGGGGGACAGGGAACACTGAAGCTTTCTTT
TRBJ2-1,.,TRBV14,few,CASSQDWSGGQFF,TGTGCCAGCAGCCAAGACTGGTCCGGTGGGCAGTTCTTC
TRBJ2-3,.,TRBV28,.,CASRNLLGTFTDTQYF,TGTGCCAGCAGGAACCTGTTGGGGACCTTCACAGATACGCAGTATTTT
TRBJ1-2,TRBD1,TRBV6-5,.,CASHRGRGGGYTF,TGTGCCAGCCACCGGGGCAGGGGGGGTGGCTACACCTTC
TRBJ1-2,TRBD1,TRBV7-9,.,CASSSRSGQGVSTYGYTF,TGTGCCAGCAGCTCGCGCTCGGGACAGGGGGTCTCTACCTATGGCTACACCTTC
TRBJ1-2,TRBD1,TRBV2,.,CASRGTGYGYTF,TGTGCCAGCAGGGGGACAGGCTATGGCTACACCTTC
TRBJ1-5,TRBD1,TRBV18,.,CASSPLQGAQPQHF,TGTGCCAGCTCACCACTCCAGGGGGCTCAGCCCCAGCATTTT
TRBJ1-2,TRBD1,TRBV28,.,CASTPPPTGWFYGYTF,TGTGCCAGCACCCCGCCCCCGACAGGGTGGTTCTATGGCTACACCTTC
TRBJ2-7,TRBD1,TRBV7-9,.,CASQTGNSYEQYF,TGTGCCAGCCAGACAGGGAACTCCTACGAGCAGTACTTC
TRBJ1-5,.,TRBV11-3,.,CASSLVNRAGGNQPQHF,TGTGCCAGCAGCTTAGTTAACAGGGCTGGGGGCAATCAGCCCCAGCATTTT
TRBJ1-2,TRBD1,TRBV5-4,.,CASSTRDRSNGYTF,TGTGCCAGCAGCACCCGGGACAGGTCGAATGGCTACACCTTC
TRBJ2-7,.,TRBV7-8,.,CASSFGGGAEQYF,TGTGCCAGCAGCTTTGGGGGTGGGGCTGAGCAGTACTTC
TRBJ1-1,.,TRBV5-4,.,CASSPDLNTEAFF,TGTGCCAGCAGTCCAGACCTGAACACTGAAGCTTTCTTT
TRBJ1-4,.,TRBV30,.,CAWSSGHGEKLFF,TGTGCCTGGAGCTCTGGGCATGGGGAAAAACTGTTTTTT
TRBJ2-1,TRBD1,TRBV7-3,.,CASSFQGTAYNEQFF,TGTGCCAGCAGCTTCCAAGGGACAGCATACAATGAGCAGTTCTTC
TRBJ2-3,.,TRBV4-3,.,CASSQDLAGGTDTQYF,TGCGCCAGCAGCCAAGATTTGGCAGGGGGCACAGATACGCAGTATTTT
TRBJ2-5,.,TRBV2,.,CASSGTLQTQYF,TGTGCCAGCAGCGGTACCCTGCAGACCCAGTACTTC
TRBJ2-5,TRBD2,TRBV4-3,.,CASSQGAGGRETQYF,TGCGCCAGCAGCCAAGGAGCGGGAGGGCGAGAGACCCAGTACTTC
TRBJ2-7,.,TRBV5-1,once,CASSLSLTDSYEQYF,TGCGCCAGCAGCTTAAGTTTGACGGACTCCTACGAGCAGTACTTC
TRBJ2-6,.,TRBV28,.,CASFSGTPSGANVLTF,TGTGCCAGCTTTTCCGGGACACCCTCTGGGGCCAACGTCCTGACTTTC
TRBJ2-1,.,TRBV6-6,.,CASRDRGGASYNEQFF,TGTGCCAGCAGGGATCGAGGGGGGGCCTCCTACAATGAGCAGTTCTTC
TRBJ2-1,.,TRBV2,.,CASQTASYNEQFF,TGTGCCAGCCAAACGGCTAGTTACAATGAGCAGTTCTTC
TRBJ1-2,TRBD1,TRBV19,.,CASSMGQVYGYTF,TGTGCCAGTAGTATGGGACAGGTTTATGGCTACACCTTC
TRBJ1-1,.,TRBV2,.,CASSGQGPGTEAFF,TGTGCCAGCAGTGGGCAGGGGCCCGGAACTGAAGCTTTCTTT
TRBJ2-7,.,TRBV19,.,CASSPQRTGNYEQYF,TGTGCCAGTAGTCCACAAAGGACTGGAAACTACGAGCAGTACTTC
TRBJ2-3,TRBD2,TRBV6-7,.,CASSPSLAGASDTQYF,TGTGCCAGCAGCCCCTCTTTAGCGGGAGCATCAGATACGCAGTATTTT
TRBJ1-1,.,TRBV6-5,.,CASSYFGGLDTEAFF,TGTGCCAGCAGTTACTTTGGGGGATTGGACACTGAAGCTTTCTTT
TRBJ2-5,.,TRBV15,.,CATAALANAFQETQYF,TGTGCCACCGCTGCTCTGGCTAACGCATTCCAAGAGACCCAGTACTTC
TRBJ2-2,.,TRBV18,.,CASSPLQGRTGELFF,TGTGCCAGCTCACCACTCCAGGGGCGAACCGGGGAGCTGTTTTTT
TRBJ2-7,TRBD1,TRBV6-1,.,CASRAGGYEQYF,TGTGCCAGCAGGGCAGGGGGCTACGAGCAGTACTTC
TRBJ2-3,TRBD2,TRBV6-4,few,CASSEGGGSIDTQYF,TGTGCCAGCAGTGAAGGCGGGGGGAGTATAGATACGCAGTATTTT
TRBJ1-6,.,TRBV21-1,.,CASSKAFRASYNSPLHF,TGTGCCAGCAGCAAAGCATTTAGGGCCTCCTATAATTCACCCCTCCACTTT
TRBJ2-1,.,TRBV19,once,CASSPLSEPYNEQFF,TGTGCCAGTAGTCCACTAAGCGAACCCTACAATGAGCAGTTCTTC
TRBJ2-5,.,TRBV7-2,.,CASSLERGKETQYF,TGTGCCAGCAGCTTAGAGCGTGGGAAAGAGACCCAGTACTTC
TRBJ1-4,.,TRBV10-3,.,CAISGTANEKLFF,TGTGCCATCAGTGGGACAGCTAATGAAAAACTGTTTTTT
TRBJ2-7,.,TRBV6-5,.,CASRATGNPYEQYF,TGTGCCAGCAGGGCAACAGGAAACCCCTACGAGCAGTACTTC
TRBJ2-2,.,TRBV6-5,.,CASRPGLANTGELFF,TGTGCCAGCAGGCCAGGGTTAGCGAACACCGGGGAGCTGTTTTTT
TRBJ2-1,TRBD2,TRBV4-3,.,CASSQWGLAGFINEQFF,TGCGCCAGCAGCCAATGGGGACTAGCGGGTTTTATCAATGAGCAGTTCTTC
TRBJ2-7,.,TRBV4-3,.,CASSQTWDTYYEQYF,TGCGCCAGCAGCCAGACCTGGGACACATATTACGAGCAGTACTTC
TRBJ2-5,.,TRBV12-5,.,CASGWEETQYF,TGTGCTAGTGGTTGGGAAGAGACCCAGTACTTC
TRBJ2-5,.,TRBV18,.,CASSPPGTLKETQYF,TGTGCCAGCTCACCCCCCGGGACTCTAAAAGAGACCCAGTACTTC